The 7 T cell receptor beta chains reported below all come from one sample, sequenced in a study of blood T cell repertoires in COVID-19. Libraries were prepared by immunoSEQ multiplex PCR; TCRdb keeps only in-frame clonotypes and omits some of them. The sample consists of 390,000 or so clones, just over 85% of them appearing once. Input material: peripheral blood. The source is a woman aged 25 to 39 with active or convalescent COVID-19.

This clone occurred a few times. This chain connects TRBV5-1 to TRBJ2-7, with a possible D match to TRBD1 (6 bases). The V end was cut by 0 bases, the J end by 2 bases, with 12 bases between. The CDR3 is 15 amino acids. Germline lookup yields CDR1 SGHRS and CDR2 YFSETQ. CDR3 amino acids: CASSLVGATAYEQYF. Written as DNA, the CDR3 is TGCGCCAGCAGCTTGGTGGGGGCGACCGCCTACGAGCAGTACTTC. Full variable domain (remainder filled in from reference TRBV5-1 and TRBJ2-7): KAGVTQTPRYLIKTRGQQVTLSCSPISGHRSVSWYQQTPGQGLQFLFEYFSETQRNKGNFPGRFSGRQFSNSRSEMNVSTLELGDSALYLCASSLVGATAYEQYFGPGTRLTVT.

The rearrangement joins TRBV5-6 to TRBJ2-5, with 8 bases identical to TRBD1. This CDR3 has 16 amino acids. The V and J ends lost 4 bases and 2 bases, in that order; junction bases with no gene match: 10. CDR1 SGHDT and CDR2 YYEEEE come from the germline V gene. The CDR3 nucleotides are TGTGCCAGCAGCATATGGACAGGGAATACGCAAGAGACCCAGTACTTC. It yields the protein CASSIWTGNTQETQYF.

V usage is TRBV6-6 and J usage is TRBJ1-1; the match to TRBD1 covers 9 bases. CDR1 is MNHNY and CDR2 is SVGAGI in the germline V gene (reference sequence). V lost 5 bases to trimming and J lost 0 bases; unmatched junction nucleotides: 10. The CDR3 loop spans 17 amino acids. The CDR3 here is CASSPRDRGAVNTEAFF. The CDR3 DNA reads TGTGCCAGCAGTCCACGCGACAGGGGGGCGGTGAACACTGAAGCTTTCTTT.

The chain joins TRBV2 to TRBJ2-7; TRBD2 matches at 14 bases. The CDR3 runs 15 residues. V was clipped by 10 bases and J by 7 bases; unmatched bases: 12. CDR1 is SNHLY, CDR2 FYNNEI, per germline. CDR3 in DNA: TGTGCCACCAGAGCCGGGACTAGCGGGGGAGGTGAGCAGTACTTC. It specifies CATRAGTSGGGEQYF. The whole variable domain, filled in from reference TRBV2 and TRBJ2-7, reads EPEVTQTPSHQVTQMGQEVILRCVPISNHLYFYWYRQILGQKVEFLVSFYNNEISEKSEIFDDQFSVERPDGSNFTLKIRSTKLEDSAMYFCATRAGTSGGGEQYFGPGTRLTVT.

The chain has TRBV27 and TRBJ1-1; no reliable D call. The CDR3 loop spans 14 amino acids. The germline CDR1 and CDR2 sequences are MNHEY and SMNVEV (reference sequence). Between the trimmed V and J ends, which lost 0 bases and 0 bases, there was a span of 5 bases. CDR3 loop: CASSLSFMNTEAFF. The CDR3 DNA sequence: TGTGCCAGCAGTTTATCCTTTATGAACACTGAAGCTTTCTTT.

The chain uses TRBV5-4 and TRBJ2-1; TRBD1 agrees at 10 bases. The trim removed 3 bases at V and 8 bases at J, leaving 11 bases unmatched. CDR3 length: 16 residues. Germline V gene data show CDR1 as SGHNT and CDR2 as YYREEE (reference sequence). In DNA, the CDR3 is TGTGCCAGCAGCTCGCCTCCGGGACAGGGGTTGGATGAGCAGTTCTTC. It is translated as CASSSPPGQGLDEQFF.

The rearrangement uses TRBV10-1 and TRBJ2-3; unclear D gene. Germline CDR1 and CDR2: WNHNN and SYGVQD (reference sequence). The CDR3 has 9 amino acids. V was trimmed by 11 bases and J by 3 bases, leaving 3 bases between them. CDR3 in amino acids: CARTDTQYF. As DNA, the CDR3 is TGCGCCCGGACAGATACGCAGTATTTT.